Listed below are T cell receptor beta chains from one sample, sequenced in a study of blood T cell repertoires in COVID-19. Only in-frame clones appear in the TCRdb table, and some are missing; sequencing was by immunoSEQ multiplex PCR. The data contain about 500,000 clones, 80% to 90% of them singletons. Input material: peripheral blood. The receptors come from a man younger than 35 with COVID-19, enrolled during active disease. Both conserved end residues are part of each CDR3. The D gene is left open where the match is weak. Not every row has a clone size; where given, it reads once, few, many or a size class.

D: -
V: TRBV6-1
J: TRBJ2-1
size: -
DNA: TGTGCCAGCAGTGAAGTGAGTAATGAGCAGTTCTTC
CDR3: CASSEVSNEQFF

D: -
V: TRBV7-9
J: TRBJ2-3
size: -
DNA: TGTGCCAGCAGCTGGGGCGGAGAAAGCACAGATACGCAGTATTTT
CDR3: CASSWGGESTDTQYF

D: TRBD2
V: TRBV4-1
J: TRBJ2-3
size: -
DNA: TGCGCCAGCAGCCAGACTAGCGGGGGCCTGGCTAGCACAGATACGCAGTATTTT
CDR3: CASSQTSGGLASTDTQYF

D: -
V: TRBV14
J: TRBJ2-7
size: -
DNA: TGTGCCAGCAGCCAAGAATTCAGGCCCTACGAGCAGTACTTC
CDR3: CASSQEFRPYEQYF

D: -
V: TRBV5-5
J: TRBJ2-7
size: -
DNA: TGTGCCAGCAGCTTCGACAGGAAATTCTACGAGCAGTACTTC
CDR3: CASSFDRKFYEQYF

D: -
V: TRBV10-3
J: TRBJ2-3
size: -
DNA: TGTGCCATCGGGGGGGCTAGCACAGATACGCAGTATTTT
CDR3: CAIGGASTDTQYF

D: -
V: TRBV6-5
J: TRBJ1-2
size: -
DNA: TGTGCCAGCAGTTACTCGACAGACTATGGCTACACCTTC
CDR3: CASSYSTDYGYTF

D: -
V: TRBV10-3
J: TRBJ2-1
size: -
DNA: TGTGCCATCAGTGACCCTAGCGAGAGCTCCTACAATGAGCAGTTCTTC
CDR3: CAISDPSESSYNEQFF

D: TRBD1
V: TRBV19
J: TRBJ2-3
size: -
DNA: TGTGCCAGTAGTTTGGGACAGACCGCAGATACGCAGTATTTT
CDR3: CASSLGQTADTQYF

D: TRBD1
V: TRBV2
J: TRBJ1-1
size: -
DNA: TGTGCCAGCATACCGGGACAGGGGCTGCGTAACACTGAAGCTTTCTTT
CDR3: CASIPGQGLRNTEAFF

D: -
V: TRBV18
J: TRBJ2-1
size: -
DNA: TGTGCCAGCTCCTCGAGGACAGTAACCTACAATGAGCAGTTCTTC
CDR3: CASSSRTVTYNEQFF

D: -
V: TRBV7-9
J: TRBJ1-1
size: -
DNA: TGTGCCAGCAGCGGGGGACAACTGAACACTGAAGCTTTCTTT
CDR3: CASSGGQLNTEAFF

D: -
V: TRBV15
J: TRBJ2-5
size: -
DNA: TGTGCCACCAGCAGAGATCGAGCTAAAGAGACCCAGTACTTC
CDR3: CATSRDRAKETQYF

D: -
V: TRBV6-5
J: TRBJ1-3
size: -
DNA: TGTGCCAGCATCCTTGGAGACACCATATATTTT
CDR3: CASILGDTIYF

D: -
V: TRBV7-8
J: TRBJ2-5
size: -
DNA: TGTGCCAGTTCCATCGAGACCCAGTACTTC
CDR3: CASSIETQYF

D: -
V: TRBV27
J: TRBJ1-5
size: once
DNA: TGTGCCAGCAGCCTCCGGGATCAGCCCCAGCATTTT
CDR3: CASSLRDQPQHF

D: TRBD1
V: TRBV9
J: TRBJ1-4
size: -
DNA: TGTGCCAGCAGCCTCAGAGACAGGGAGGAGTTTGAAAAACTGTTTTTT
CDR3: CASSLRDREEFEKLFF

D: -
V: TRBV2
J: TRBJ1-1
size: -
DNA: TGTGCCAGCAGCCCAATCGGGAACACTGAAGCTTTCTTT
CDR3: CASSPIGNTEAFF

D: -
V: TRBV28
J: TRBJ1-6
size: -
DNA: TGTGCCAGCTACAGGGCGATATATAATTCACCCCTCCACTTT
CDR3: CASYRAIYNSPLHF

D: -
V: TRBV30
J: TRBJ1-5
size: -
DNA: TGTGCCTGGACCCCCGGGGTAGGAAGCAATCAGCCCCAGCATTTT
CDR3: CAWTPGVGSNQPQHF

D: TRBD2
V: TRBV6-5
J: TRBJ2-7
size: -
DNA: TGTGCCAGCAGTCGACTAGCGCGCAACGAGCAGTACTTC
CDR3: CASSRLARNEQYF

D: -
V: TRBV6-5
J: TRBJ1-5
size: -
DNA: TGTGCCAGCAGCCAAGGGGGGGGCAATCAGCCCCAGCATTTT
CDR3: CASSQGGGNQPQHF

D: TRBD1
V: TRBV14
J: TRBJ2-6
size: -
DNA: TGTGCCAGCAGCCAAGGGAGACAGGGCGGAGCGGGGGCCAACGTCCTGACTTTC
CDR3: CASSQGRQGGAGANVLTF

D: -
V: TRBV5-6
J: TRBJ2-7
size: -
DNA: TGTGCCAGCAGCTTGACTGGCTCCTACGAGCAGTACTTC
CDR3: CASSLTGSYEQYF

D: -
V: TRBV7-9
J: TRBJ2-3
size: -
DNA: TGTGCCAGCAGCTCCACCCTACAGGGTTCGGGGACAGATACGCAGTATTTT
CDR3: CASSSTLQGSGTDTQYF

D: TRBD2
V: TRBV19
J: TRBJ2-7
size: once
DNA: TGTGCCAGTAGTATTGGTTCGAGCGGGGGGCCCTACGAGCAGTACTTC
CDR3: CASSIGSSGGPYEQYF

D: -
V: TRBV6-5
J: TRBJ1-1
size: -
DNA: TGTGCCAGCGGTCGACAGCAGAACACTGAAGCTTTCTTT
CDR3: CASGRQQNTEAFF

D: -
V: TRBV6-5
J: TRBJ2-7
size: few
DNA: TGTGCCAGCAGTACACCGGGGGGCGGGAGCAACGAAGGGTACTTC
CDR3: CASSTPGGGSNEGYF

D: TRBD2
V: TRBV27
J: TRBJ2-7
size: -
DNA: TGTGCCAGCAGTCCAACTAGCGGGAGCTCCCACGAGCAGTACTTC
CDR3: CASSPTSGSSHEQYF

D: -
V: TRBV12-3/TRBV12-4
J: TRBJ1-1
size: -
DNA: TGTGCCAGCAGTTTATACAAGAACACTGAAGCTTTCTTT
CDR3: CASSLYKNTEAFF

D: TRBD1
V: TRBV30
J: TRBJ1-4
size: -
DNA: TGTGCCTGGAGCCTGGGACAGTCTAATGAAAAACTGTTTTTT
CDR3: CAWSLGQSNEKLFF

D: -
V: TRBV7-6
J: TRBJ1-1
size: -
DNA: TGTGCCAGCAGGAGAACTGGAGGGGCCACTGAAGCTTTCTTT
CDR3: CASRRTGGATEAFF

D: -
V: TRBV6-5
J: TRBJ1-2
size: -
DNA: TGTGCCAGCAGTACCAGCTCCGGGTTCTATGGCTACACCTTC
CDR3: CASSTSSGFYGYTF

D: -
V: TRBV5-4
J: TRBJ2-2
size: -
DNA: TGTGCCAGCACCCCGGACAAGAACACCGGGGAGCTGTTTTTT
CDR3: CASTPDKNTGELFF

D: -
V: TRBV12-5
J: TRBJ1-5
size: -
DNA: TGTGCTAGTGGTTCGCTCCCCAGGGTTGCGGGACCCCAGCCCCAGCATTTT
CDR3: CASGSLPRVAGPQPQHF

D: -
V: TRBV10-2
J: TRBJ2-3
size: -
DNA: TGCGCCAGCAGTGTAGCACGATCGAGTGATACGCAGTATTTT
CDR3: CASSVARSSDTQYF

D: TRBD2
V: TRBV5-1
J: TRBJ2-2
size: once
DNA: TGCGCCAGCAGCTTCCAGACCGGGACTAGTCACACCGGGGAGCTGTTTTTT
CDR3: CASSFQTGTSHTGELFF

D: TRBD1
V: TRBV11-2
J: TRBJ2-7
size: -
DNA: TGTGCCAGCAGCTTACTTCGTGACAGGGGCTCCGAGCAGTACTTC
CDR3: CASSLLRDRGSEQYF

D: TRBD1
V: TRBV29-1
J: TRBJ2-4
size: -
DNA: TGCAGCGTACAGGGGGTTAGCAAAAACATTCAGTACTTC
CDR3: CSVQGVSKNIQYF

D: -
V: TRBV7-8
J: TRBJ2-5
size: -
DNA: TGTGCCAGCACTATGCGGAGGGAGACCCAGTACTTC
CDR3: CASTMRRETQYF

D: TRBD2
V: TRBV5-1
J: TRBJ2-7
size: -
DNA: TGCGCCAGCAGCTTACCCCGGGAGGGTTACGAGCAGTACTTC
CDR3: CASSLPREGYEQYF

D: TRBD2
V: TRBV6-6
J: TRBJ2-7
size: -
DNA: TGTGCCAGCAGTCCTCGGGGCGGGAGCAACGAGCAGTACTTC
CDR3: CASSPRGGSNEQYF

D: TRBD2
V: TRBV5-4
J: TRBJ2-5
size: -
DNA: TGTGCCAGCAGCTTGAGTCTAGCGGAAGAGACCCAGTACTTC
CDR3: CASSLSLAEETQYF

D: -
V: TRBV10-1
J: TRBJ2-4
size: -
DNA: TGCGCCAGCAGTGAGTCTCGAGCAGACCGGGAACGCCAGTACTTC
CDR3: CASSESRADRERQYF

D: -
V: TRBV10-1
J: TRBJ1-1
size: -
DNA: TGCGCCAGCAGTGAGTCCTTCCTTCCCGAAGCTTTCTTT
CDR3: CASSESFLPEAFF

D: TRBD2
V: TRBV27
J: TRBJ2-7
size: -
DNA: TGTGCCAGCAGTATGACTAGCGGGAGGTCTTACGAGCAGTACTTC
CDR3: CASSMTSGRSYEQYF

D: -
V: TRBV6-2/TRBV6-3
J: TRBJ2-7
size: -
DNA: TGTGCCAGCAGTTACTATGGGACACTCTCCTACGAGCAGTACTTC
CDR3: CASSYYGTLSYEQYF

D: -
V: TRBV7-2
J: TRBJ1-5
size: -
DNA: TGTGCCAGCAGCCTGAGGGTGGATCAGCCCCAGCATTTT
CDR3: CASSLRVDQPQHF

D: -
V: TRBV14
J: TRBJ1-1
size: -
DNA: TGTGCCAGCAGCCAAAGACTCAGCGCCCAAAACGCTGAAGCTTTCTTT
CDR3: CASSQRLSAQNAEAFF

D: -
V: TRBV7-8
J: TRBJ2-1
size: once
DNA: TGTGCCAGCAGTTTAACCGTACTAGAACGTTTTTACAATGAGCAGTTCTTC
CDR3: CASSLTVLERFYNEQFF

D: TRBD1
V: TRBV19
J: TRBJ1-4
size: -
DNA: TGTGCCAGTAGTATCGGGCCGAGACAGGGGGCTTCAACTAATGAAAAACTGTTTTTT
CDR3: CASSIGPRQGASTNEKLFF

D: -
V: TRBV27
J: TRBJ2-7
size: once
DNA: TGTGCCAGCAGTTCCGACTGGGCGGGATACGAGCAGTACTTC
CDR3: CASSSDWAGYEQYF

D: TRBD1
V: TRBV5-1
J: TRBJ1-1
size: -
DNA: TGCGCCAGCAGCTCGCTACTGGGACAGGGGGCTCGGAACACTGAAGCTTTCTTT
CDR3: CASSSLLGQGARNTEAFF

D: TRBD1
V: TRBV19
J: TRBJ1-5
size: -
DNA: TGTGCCAGTACAAGGACAGGGGAAAGCAATCAGCCCCAGCATTTT
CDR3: CASTRTGESNQPQHF

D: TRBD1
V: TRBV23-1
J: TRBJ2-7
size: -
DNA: TGCGCCAGCAGTCCGGGACAGACTAACTTACGAGCCTACGAGCAGTACTTC
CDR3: CASSPGQTNLRAYEQYF

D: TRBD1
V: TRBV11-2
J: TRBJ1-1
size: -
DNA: TGTGCCAGCAGCCTGGGACAGGGGGAAACTGAAGCTTTCTTT
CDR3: CASSLGQGETEAFF

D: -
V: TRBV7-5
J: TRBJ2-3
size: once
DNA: TGTGTCAGAAGCCCTGAAACCTATCCCGGGACTAGCGGGCCACCTAGCACAGATACGCAGTATTTT
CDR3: CVRSPETYPGTSGPPSTDTQYF